One sample yielded the 11 T cell receptor beta chains listed below, sequenced in a study of T cell responses to AZD1222 COVID-19 vaccine. The assay was immunoSEQ multiplex PCR, and TCRdb's table has in-frame clones only and misses some. There are about 86,000 clones in the sample; around 80% occur only once, and under 25% lies in the top ten. Sequencing was performed on peripheral blood, taken on day 0 of AZD1222 vaccination. The receptors stem from an adult in good health.

The chain has TRBV3-1 (or the pseudogene TRBV3-2) and TRBJ2-3; a weak D match, TRBD1 (7 bases). The length of the CDR3 is 14 residues. The germline V gene encodes CDR1 LGHDT and CDR2 YNNKEL (reference sequence). The germline V and J ends were trimmed by 10 bases and 2 bases, with 16 bases remaining between them. CDR3 sequence reads: CATSGGTATDTQYF. The CDR3, as DNA: TGTGCCACCTCAGGAGGGACAGCCACAGATACGCAGTATTTT.

The chain is built from TRBV12-5 and TRBJ2-5; no definite D call. The CDR3 totals 14 residues. The V gene's germline CDR1 is LGHNT and CDR2 FRNRAP. Trimming cost V 7 bases and J 2 bases, with 14 bases left between them. In DNA form, the CDR3 reads TGTGCTAGTGCCCCTCGGACCAATCAAGAGACCCAGTACTTC. Its protein product is CASAPRTNQETQYF.

The chain is built from TRBV24-1 and TRBJ2-5, with D perhaps matching TRBD1 (5 bases). Germline V lookup: CDR1 KGHDR, CDR2 SFDVKD. The germline V and J ends were trimmed by 4 bases and 7 bases, with 15 bases remaining between them. The CDR3 loop spans 14 amino acids. This CDR3 is CATSDGRVQGTQYF. The DNA for the CDR3 is TGTGCCACCAGTGACGGCAGGGTCCAGGGGACCCAGTACTTC.

This clone was seen a few times. This rearrangement joins TRBV11-2 to TRBJ2-2, with 7 positions matching TRBD2. Germline loops: CDR1 SGHAT, CDR2 FQNNGV. Trimming removed 1 base from V and 1 base from J; junction bases left unmatched: 6. The CDR3 totals 17 residues. Written as DNA, the CDR3 is TGTGCCAGCAGCTTAGGGCCTGCTAGCGGGAACACCGGGGAGCTGTTTTTT. This codes for CASSLGPASGNTGELFF.

The chain couples TRBV6-2 or TRBV6-3 to TRBJ1-2, with unresolved D. The germline V gene encodes CDR1 MNHEY and CDR2 SVGEGT. Trimming pared 2 bases from V and 4 bases from J, leaving 5 bases between. The CDR3 runs to 12 residues. The CDR3 here is CASSYDLYGYTF. DNA of the CDR3: TGTGCCAGCAGTTACGACCTCTATGGCTACACCTTC.

This clone was seen a few times. J is TRBJ1-4 and V is TRBV28; D remains ambiguous. CDR3 length: 12 residues. The germline V and J ends were trimmed by 6 bases and 4 bases, with 6 bases remaining between them. Germline V gene lookup returns CDR1 MDHEN and CDR2 SYDVKM. The CDR3 DNA reads TGTGCCAGCAGCCAACGTAATGAAAAACTGTTTTTT. Residues: CASSQRNEKLFF.

The chain employs TRBV5-1 and TRBJ2-6, with 10 bases identical to TRBD1. The V and J ends lost 5 bases and 3 bases, in that order; junction bases with no gene match: 11. Looked up from germline, CDR1 is SGHRS and CDR2 is YFSETQ. This CDR3 region has 18 residues. The CDR3 DNA sequence: TGCGCCAGCAGGCGCATTTTGGACAGGGGGTATGGGGCCAACGTCCTGACTTTC. Translating it yields CASRRILDRGYGANVLTF.

This chain joins TRBV27 and TRBJ1-1, with D perhaps matching TRBD1 (6 bases). The V gene lost 3 bases and the J gene lost 1 base, with 9 bases spanning the gap. CDR3 size: 14 residues. Germline V gene sequence: CDR1 MNHEY, CDR2 SMNVEV (reference sequence). Here the CDR3 DNA reads TGTGCCAGCAGTTTCAGAGGGGGGAACACTGAAGCTTTCTTT. This sequence encodes CASSFRGGNTEAFF.

This chain uses TRBV3-1 (or the pseudogene TRBV3-2) with TRBJ1-3, with D unclear. In germline, CDR1 is LGHDT, CDR2 YNNKEL (reference sequence). This CDR3 is 15 amino acids long. V dropped 0 bases and J dropped 0 bases, with 6 bases sitting between them. CDR3 bases: TGTGCCAGCAGCCAAGAATGGCTCTCTGGAAACACCATATATTTT. The encoded protein is CASSQEWLSGNTIYF.

The chain joins TRBV27 to TRBJ1-2; D remains unclear. Trimming stripped 3 bases from V and 5 bases from J, with 19 bases between. CDR3 size: 16 residues. Germline CDR1 is MNHEY and CDR2 is SMNVEV (reference sequence). The chain's CDR3 is CASSFLRADGPYGYTF. CDR3 nucleotide sequence: TGTGCCAGCAGTTTCCTCCGGGCCGACGGCCCTTATGGCTACACCTTC.

V is TRBV30 and J is TRBJ2-2; D possibly corresponds to TRBD2 (6 bases). CDR1 and CDR2 from the germline V gene are GTSNPN and SVGIG (reference sequence). The CDR3 sequence is 14 residues long. V was pared by 4 bases and J by 2 bases, with 11 bases between. The CDR3 nucleotides read TGTGCCTGGATCGGAGGGAGTAACACCGGGGAGCTGTTTTTT. Protein sequence: CAWIGGSNTGELFF.